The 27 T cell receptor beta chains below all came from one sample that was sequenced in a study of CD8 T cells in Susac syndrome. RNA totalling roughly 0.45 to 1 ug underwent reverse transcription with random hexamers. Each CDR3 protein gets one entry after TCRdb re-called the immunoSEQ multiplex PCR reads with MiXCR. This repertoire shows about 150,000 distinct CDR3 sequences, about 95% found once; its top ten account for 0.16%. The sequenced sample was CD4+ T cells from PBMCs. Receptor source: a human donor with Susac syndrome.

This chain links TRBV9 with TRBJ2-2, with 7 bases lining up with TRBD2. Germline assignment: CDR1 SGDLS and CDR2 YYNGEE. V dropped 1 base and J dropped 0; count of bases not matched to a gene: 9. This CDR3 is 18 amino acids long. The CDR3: CASSVPVSGGSNTGELFF. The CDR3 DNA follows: TGTGCCAGCAGCGTACCTGTATCGGGGGGATCGAACACCGGGGAGCTGTTTTTT.

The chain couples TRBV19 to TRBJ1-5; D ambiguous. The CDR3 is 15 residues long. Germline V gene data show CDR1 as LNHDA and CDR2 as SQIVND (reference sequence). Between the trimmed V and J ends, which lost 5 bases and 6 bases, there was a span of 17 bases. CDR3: CASSDPVVKIQPQHF. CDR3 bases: TGTGCCAGTAGTGACCCCGTGGTGAAGATTCAGCCCCAGCATTTT.

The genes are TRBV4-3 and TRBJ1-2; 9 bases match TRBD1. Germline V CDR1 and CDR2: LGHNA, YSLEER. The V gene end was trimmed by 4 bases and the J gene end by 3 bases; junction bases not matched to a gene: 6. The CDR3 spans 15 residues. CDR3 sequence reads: CASSRTGQGYYGYTF. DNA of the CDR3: TGCGCCAGCAGCCGAACGGGACAGGGCTACTATGGCTACACCTTC.

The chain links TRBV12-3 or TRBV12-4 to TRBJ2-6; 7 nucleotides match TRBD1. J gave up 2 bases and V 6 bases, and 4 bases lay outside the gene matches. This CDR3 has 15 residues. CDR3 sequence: CASSQTGTGANVLTF. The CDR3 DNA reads TGTGCCAGCAGCCAGACAGGGACTGGGGCCAACGTCCTGACTTTC.

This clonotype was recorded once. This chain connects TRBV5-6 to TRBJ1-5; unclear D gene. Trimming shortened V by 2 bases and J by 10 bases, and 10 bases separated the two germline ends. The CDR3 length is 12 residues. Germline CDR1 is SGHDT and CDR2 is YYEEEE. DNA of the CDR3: TGTGCCAGCAGCTTTTCGGGAGGACCCCAGCATTTT. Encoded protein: CASSFSGGPQHF.

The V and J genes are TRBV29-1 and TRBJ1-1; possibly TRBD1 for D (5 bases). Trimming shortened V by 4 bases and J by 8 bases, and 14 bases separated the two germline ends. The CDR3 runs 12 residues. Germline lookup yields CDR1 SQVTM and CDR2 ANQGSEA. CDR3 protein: CSVVADAGEAFF. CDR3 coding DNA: TGCAGCGTTGTCGCGGATGCAGGGGAAGCTTTCTTT.

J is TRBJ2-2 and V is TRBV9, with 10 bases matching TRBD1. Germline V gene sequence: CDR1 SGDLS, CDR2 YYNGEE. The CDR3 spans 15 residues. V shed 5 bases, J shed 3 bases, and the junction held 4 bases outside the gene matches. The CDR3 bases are TGTGCCAGCAGTTGGGACAGGGGTGACACCGGGGAGCTGTTTTTT. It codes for CASSWDRGDTGELFF. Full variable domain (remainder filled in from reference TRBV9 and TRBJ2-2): DSGVTQTPKHLITATGQRVTLRCSPRSGDLSVYWYQQSLDQGLQFLIQYYNGEERAKGNILERFSAQQFPDLHSELNLSSLELGDSALYFCASSWDRGDTGELFFGEGSRLTVL.

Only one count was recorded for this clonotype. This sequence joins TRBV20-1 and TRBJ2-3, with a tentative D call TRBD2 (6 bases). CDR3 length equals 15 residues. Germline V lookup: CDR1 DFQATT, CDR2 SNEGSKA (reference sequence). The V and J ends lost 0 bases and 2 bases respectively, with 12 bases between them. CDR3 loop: CSARDPRGPTDTQYF. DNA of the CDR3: TGCAGTGCTAGAGATCCGCGGGGCCCCACAGATACGCAGTATTTT.

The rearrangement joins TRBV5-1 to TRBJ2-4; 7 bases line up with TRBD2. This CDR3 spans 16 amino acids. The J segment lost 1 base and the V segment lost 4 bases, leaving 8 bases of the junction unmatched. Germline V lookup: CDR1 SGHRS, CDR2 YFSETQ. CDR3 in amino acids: CASSPRGEGAKNIQYF. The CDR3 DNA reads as TGCGCCAGCAGCCCCCGCGGGGAGGGGGCCAAAAACATTCAGTACTTC. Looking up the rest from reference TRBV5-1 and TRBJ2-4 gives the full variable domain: KAGVTQTPRYLIKTRGQQVTLSCSPISGHRSVSWYQQTPGQGLQFLFEYFSETQRNKGNFPGRFSGRQFSNSRSEMNVSTLELGDSALYLCASSPRGEGAKNIQYFGAGTRLSVL.

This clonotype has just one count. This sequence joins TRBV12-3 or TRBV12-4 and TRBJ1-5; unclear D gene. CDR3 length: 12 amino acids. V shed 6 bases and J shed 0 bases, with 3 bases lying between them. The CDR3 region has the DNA TGTGCCAGCAGGAATAGCAATCAGCCCCAGCATTTT. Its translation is CASRNSNQPQHF.

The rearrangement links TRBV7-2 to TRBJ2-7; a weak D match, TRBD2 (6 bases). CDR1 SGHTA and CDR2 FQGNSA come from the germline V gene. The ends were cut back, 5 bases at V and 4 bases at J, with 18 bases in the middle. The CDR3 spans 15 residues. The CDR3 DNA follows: TGTGCCAGCAGCGGGGGACTCCCTGGACCTTACGAGCAGTACTTC. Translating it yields CASSGGLPGPYEQYF.

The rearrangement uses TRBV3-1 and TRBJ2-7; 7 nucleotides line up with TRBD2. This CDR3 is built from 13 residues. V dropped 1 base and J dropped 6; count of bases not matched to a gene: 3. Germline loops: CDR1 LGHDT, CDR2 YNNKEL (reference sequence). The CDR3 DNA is TGTGCCAGCAGCCAAGGCAGGGAGGGCGAGCAGTACTTC. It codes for CASSQGREGEQYF.

This CDR3 reads CSALREGQDQPQHF. CDR3 sequence (DNA): TGCAGTGCTCTGAGGGAGGGGCAAGATCAGCCCCAGCATTTT. This chain links TRBV20-1 with TRBJ1-5; possible D gene TRBD1, 5 bases. Germline-derived CDR1 and CDR2 are DFQATT and SNEGSKA (reference sequence). V lost 5 bases, J lost 5 bases, and 16 bases lay in between. CDR3 length equals 14 residues.

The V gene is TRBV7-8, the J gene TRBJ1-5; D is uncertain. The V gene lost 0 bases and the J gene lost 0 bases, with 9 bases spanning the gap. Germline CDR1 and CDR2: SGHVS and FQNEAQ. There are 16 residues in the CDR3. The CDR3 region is CASSLALGSSNQPQHF. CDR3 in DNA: TGTGCCAGCAGCTTAGCGCTGGGGAGTAGCAATCAGCCCCAGCATTTT.

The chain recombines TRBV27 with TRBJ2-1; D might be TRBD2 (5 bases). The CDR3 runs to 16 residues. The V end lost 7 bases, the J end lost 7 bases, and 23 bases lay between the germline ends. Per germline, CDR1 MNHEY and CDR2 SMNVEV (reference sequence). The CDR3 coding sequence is TGTGCCAGCACTCCGCAACTAGAGAGTCGGCGGAATGAGCAGTTCTTC. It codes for CASTPQLESRRNEQFF.

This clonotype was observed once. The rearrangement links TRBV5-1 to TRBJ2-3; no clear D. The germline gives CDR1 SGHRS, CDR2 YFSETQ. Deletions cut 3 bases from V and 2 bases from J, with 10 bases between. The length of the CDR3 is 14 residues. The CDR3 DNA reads TGCGCCAGCAGCTCAACCCATAACACAGATACGCAGTATTTT. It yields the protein CASSSTHNTDTQYF.

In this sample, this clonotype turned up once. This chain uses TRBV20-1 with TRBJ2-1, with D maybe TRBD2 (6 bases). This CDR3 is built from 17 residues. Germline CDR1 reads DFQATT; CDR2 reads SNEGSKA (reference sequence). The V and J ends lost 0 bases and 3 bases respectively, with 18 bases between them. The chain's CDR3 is CSAREPRRGTHYNEQFF. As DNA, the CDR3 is TGCAGTGCTAGAGAACCTAGGCGGGGAACTCACTACAATGAGCAGTTCTTC.

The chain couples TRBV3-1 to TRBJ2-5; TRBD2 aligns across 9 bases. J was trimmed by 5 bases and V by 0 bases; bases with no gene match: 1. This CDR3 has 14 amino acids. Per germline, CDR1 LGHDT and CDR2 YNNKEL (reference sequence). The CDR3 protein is CASSQELAGETQYF. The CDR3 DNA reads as TGTGCCAGCAGCCAAGAGCTAGCGGGGGAGACCCAGTACTTC.

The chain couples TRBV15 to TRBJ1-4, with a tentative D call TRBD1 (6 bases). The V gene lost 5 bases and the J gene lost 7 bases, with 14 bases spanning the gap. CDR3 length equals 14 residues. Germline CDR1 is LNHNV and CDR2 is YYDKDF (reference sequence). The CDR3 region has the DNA TGTGCCACCAGCCCAGGGGCCTTCGGTGAAAAACTGTTTTTT. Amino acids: CATSPGAFGEKLFF.

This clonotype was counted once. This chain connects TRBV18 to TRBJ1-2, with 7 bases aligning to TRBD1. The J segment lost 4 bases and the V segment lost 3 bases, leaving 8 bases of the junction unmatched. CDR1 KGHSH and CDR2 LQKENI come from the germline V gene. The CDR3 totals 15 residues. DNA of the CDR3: TGTGCCAGCTCACCGCCGGGACAGAGTTCCTATGGCTACACCTTC. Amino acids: CASSPPGQSSYGYTF.

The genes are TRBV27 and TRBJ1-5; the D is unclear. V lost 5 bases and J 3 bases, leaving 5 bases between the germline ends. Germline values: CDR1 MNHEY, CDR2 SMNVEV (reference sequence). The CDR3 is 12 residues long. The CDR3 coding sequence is TGTGCCAGCAGTCCCTACAATCAGCCCCAGCATTTT. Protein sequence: CASSPYNQPQHF.

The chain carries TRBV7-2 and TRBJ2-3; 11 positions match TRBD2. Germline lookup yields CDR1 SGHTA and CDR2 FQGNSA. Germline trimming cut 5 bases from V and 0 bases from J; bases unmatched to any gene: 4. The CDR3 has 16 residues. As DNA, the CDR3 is TGTGCCAGCAGCATGACTAGCGGGATTAGCACAGATACGCAGTATTTT. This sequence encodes CASSMTSGISTDTQYF.

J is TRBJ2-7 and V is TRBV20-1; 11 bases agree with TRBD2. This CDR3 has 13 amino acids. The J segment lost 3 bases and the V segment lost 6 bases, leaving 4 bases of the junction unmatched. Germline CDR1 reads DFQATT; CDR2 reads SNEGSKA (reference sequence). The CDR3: CSAKLAGVYEQYF. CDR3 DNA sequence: TGCAGTGCAAAACTAGCGGGAGTCTACGAGCAGTACTTC.

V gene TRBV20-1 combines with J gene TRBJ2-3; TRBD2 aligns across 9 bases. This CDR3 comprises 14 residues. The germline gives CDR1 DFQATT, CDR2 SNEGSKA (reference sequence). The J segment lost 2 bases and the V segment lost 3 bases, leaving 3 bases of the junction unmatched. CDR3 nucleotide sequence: TGCAGTGCTAGGCGGGGGGGTGTCACAGATACGCAGTATTTT. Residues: CSARRGGVTDTQYF.

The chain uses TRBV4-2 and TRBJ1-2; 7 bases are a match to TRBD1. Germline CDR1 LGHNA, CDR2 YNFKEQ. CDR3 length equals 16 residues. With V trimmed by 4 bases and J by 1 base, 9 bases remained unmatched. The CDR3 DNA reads TGTGCCAGCAGCCCGCCTTGGGACAGTGTTAACTATGGCTACACCTTC. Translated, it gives CASSPPWDSVNYGYTF.

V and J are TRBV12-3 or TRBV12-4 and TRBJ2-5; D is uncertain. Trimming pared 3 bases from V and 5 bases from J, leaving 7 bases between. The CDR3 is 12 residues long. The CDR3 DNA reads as TGTGCCAGCAGTTTTCGTTGGGAGACCCAGTACTTC. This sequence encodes CASSFRWETQYF.

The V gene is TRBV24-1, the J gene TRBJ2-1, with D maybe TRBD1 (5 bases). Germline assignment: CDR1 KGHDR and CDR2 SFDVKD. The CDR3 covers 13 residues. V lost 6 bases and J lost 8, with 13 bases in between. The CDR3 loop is CATSTYQGDEQFF. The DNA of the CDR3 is TGTGCCACCAGTACTTACCAGGGCGATGAGCAGTTCTTC.